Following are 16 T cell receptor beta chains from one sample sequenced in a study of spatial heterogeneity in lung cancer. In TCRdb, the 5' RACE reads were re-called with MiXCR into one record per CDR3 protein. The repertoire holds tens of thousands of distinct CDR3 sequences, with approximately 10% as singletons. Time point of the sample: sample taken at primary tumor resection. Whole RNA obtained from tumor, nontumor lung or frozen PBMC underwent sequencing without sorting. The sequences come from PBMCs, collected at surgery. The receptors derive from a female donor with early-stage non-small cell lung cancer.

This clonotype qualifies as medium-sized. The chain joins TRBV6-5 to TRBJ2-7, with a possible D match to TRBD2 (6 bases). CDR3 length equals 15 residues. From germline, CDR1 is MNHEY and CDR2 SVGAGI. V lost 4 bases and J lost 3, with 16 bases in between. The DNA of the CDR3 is TGTGCCAGCAGTTTGGGGGGAGAGGGGAACTACGAGCAGTACTTC. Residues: CASSLGGEGNYEQYF.

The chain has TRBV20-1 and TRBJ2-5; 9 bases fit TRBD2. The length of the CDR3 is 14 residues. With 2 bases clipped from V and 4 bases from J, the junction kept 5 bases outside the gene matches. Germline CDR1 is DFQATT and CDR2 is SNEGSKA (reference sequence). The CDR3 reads CSARRARGGETQYF. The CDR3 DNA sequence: TGCAGTGCTAGAAGGGCGCGGGGGGGAGAGACCCAGTACTTC.

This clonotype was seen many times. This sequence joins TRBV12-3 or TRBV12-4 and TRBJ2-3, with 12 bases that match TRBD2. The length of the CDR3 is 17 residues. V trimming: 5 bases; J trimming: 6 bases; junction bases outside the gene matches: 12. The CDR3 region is CASSPGLAGTLQDTQYF. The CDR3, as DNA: TGTGCCAGCAGTCCCGGACTAGCGGGGACCCTCCAGGATACGCAGTATTTT.

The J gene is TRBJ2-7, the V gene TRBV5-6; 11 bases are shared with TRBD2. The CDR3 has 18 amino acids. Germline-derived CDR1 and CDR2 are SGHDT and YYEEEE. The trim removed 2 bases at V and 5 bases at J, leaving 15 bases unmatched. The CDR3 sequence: CASSFRPSGGSRVHEQYF. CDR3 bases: TGTGCCAGCAGCTTTCGCCCTAGCGGGGGGTCGCGAGTCCACGAGCAGTACTTC.

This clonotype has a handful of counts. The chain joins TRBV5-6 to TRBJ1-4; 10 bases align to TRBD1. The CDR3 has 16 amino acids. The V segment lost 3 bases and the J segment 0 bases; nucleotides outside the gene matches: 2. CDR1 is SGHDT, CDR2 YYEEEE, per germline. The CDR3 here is CASSSGTGATNEKLFF. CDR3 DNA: TGTGCCAGCAGCTCCGGGACAGGGGCAACTAATGAAAAACTGTTTTTT. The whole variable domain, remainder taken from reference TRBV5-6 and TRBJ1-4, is DAGVTQSPTHLIKTRGQQVTLRCSPKSGHDTVSWYQQALGQGPQFIFQYYEEEERQRGNFPDRFSGHQFPNYSSELNVNALLLGDSALYLCASSSGTGATNEKLFFGSGTQLSVL.

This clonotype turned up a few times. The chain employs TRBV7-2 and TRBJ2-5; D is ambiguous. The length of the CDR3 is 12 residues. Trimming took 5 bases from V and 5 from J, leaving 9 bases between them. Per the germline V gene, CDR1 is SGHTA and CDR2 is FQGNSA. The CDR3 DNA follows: TGTGCCAGCAGCCGAAACCTGGAGACCCAGTACTTC. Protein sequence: CASSRNLETQYF.

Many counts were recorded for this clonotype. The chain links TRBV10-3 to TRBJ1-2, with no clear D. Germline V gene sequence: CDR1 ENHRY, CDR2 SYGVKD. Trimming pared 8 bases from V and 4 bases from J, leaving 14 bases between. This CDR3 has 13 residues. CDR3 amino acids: CAISGDWVYGYTF. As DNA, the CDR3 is TGTGCCATCTCGGGAGACTGGGTCTATGGCTACACCTTC.

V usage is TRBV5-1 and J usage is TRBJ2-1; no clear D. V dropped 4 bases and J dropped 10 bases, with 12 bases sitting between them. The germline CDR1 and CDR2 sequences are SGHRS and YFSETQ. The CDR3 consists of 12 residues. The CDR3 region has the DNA TGCGCCAGCAGCGTTGGGGATAAGGAGCAGTTCTTC. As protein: CASSVGDKEQFF.

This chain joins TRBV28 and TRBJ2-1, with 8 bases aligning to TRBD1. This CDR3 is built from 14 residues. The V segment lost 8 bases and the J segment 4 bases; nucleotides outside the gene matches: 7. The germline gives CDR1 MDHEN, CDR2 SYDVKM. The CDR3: CASDTDRAYNEQFF. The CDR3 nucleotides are TGTGCCAGCGACACGGACAGGGCTTACAATGAGCAGTTCTTC.

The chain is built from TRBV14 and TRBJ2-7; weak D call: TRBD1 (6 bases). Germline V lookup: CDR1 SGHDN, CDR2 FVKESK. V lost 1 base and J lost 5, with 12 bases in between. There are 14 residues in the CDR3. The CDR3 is CASSQVNRADEQYF. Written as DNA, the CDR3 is TGTGCCAGCAGCCAAGTTAACAGGGCGGACGAGCAGTACTTC.

The CDR3 DNA sequence: TGTGCCAGCAGCCAAGATCTGGGGGAGGTTAAGCAGTTCTTC. Residues: CASSQDLGEVKQFF. V is TRBV14 and J is TRBJ2-1, with D possibly being TRBD2 (6 bases). CDR1 is SGHDN, CDR2 FVKESK, per germline. The V end was cut by 0 bases, the J end by 11 bases, with 14 bases between. CDR3 length: 14 amino acids.

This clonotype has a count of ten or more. CDR3 loop: CASSSDPGDDQPQHF. The CDR3 nucleotides are TGTGCCAGCAGCTCGGACCCGGGTGATGATCAGCCCCAGCATTTT. The V and J genes are TRBV9 and TRBJ1-5; no definite D call. V lost 4 bases, J lost 5 bases, and 16 bases lay in between. This CDR3 has 15 residues. CDR1 is SGDLS, CDR2 YYNGEE, per germline.

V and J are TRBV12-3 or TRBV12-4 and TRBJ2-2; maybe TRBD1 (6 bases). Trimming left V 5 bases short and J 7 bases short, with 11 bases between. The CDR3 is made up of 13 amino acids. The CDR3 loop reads CASSIQGIGELFF. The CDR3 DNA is TGTGCCAGCAGTATACAGGGAATCGGGGAGCTGTTTTTT.

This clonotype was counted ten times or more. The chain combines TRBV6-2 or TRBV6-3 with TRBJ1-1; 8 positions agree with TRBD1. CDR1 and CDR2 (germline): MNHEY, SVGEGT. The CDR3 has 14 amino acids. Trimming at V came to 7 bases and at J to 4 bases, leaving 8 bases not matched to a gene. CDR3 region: CASKRSGTGTEAFF. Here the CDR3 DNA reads TGTGCCAGCAAAAGATCAGGGACAGGCACTGAAGCTTTCTTT.

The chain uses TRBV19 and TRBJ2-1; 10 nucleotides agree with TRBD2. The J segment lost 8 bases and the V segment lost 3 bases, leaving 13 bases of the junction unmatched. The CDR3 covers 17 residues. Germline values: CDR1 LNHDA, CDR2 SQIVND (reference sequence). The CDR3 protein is CASSIQTAGGPTYEQFF. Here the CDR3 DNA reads TGTGCCAGTAGTATCCAGACAGCGGGGGGGCCGACGTATGAGCAGTTCTTC.

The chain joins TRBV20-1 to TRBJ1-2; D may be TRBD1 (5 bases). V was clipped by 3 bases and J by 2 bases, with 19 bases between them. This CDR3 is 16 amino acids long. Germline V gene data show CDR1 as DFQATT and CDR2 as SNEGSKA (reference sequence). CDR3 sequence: CSARPLAGGINYGYTF. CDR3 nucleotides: TGCAGTGCTAGGCCCCTAGCGGGGGGAATAAACTATGGCTACACCTTC.